This TCR beta chain came from a study of response to subunit inactivated influenza vaccine. Germline V CDR1 and CDR2: SQVTM, ANQGSEA. This CDR3 contains 10 residues. Study observations and caveats: That few new T cells are recruited by each seasonal influenza vaccination was the authors' suggestion.

Concerning this clonotype: Its antigen is currently unknown.

MiXCR, applied by TCRdb to the RT-PCR reads, yields one record per CDR3 protein. The sample lists approximately 700,000 distinct CDR3 sequences, about 15% seen once, with 5.5% to 7% in the top ten. Source: PBMCs from blood, taken roughly 15 days before vaccination. This chain uses TRBV29-1 with TRBJ2-5, with D perhaps assigned TRBD1 or TRBD2 (5 bases each). This clonotype was sampled from a man aged 50 to 60 who received an inactivated influenza vaccine. CDR3 coding DNA: TGCGGGGCGGGCGCGGAGACCCAGTACTTC. Protein sequence: CGAGAETQYF. Full variable domain (outside the CDR3, taken from reference TRBV29-1 and TRBJ2-5): SAVISQKPSRDICQRGTSLTIQCQVDSQVTMMFWYRQQPGQSLTLIATANQGSEATYESGFVIDKFPISRPNLTFSTLTVSNMSPEDSSIYLCGAGAETQYFGPGTRLLVL.